This T cell receptor (beta chain) came from a study of shared clonotypes between healthy human individuals. Terminally differentiated effector memory CD45RA+ cells were excluded by CCR7 positive selection of CD45RO-negative cells. Deletions cut 0 bases from V and 4 bases from J, with 4 bases between. The CDR3 runs 13 residues. CDR1 and CDR2 (germline): SGDLS, YYNGEE. Authors' analysis steps: ImmunoSEQ gave junction-only sequences without quality scores, so filtering differed. The repertoire was sequenced with immunoSEQ multiplex PCR; TCRdb's copy has only in-frame clones and lacks some. The D gene and trimming were derived from the DNA, and the V and J assignments and clone size from that table. The sample yields about 2 million clones, about 95% seen once. Study-level results: Rarefaction demonstrated incomplete sorted-subset sequencing despite large depth.

On this clone itself: Its antigen is not known. Other nucleotide sequences from this sample produce the same CDR3.

The V call is TRBV9, the J call TRBJ2-2; no reliable D call. The sequence was collected from a man aged 18 to 30 in good health. Source material: naive CD8+ T cells sorted from blood. CDR3: CASSVDSTGELFF. The CDR3 DNA sequence: TGTGCCAGCAGCGTAGACTCCACCGGGGAGCTGTTTTTT.